One and the same sample provided the 30 T cell receptor beta chains below, sequenced in a study of T cells in localized non-small cell lung cancer. Using immunoSEQ multiplex PCR, the repertoire was profiled, and TCRdb retains in-frame clones only, with some absent. The data show tens of thousands of clones, with approximately 83% seen just once and roughly 4.8% held by the top ten. The source material was peripheral blood mononuclear cells, sampled before any cancer treatment. These receptors originate from a man between 40 and 75 years old with stage III lung adenocarcinoma.

The CDR3, as DNA: TGTGCCAGCAGCGGCGTGCTAGGGGAGACCCAGTACTTC. Protein: CASSGVLGETQYF. The rearrangement links TRBV7-7 to TRBJ2-5; D is ambiguous. Trimming shortened V by 5 bases and J by 5 bases, and 12 bases separated the two germline ends. This CDR3 is 13 amino acids long. The germline V gene has CDR1 SSHAT and CDR2 FNYEAQ (reference sequence). Full variable domain (rest looked up from reference TRBV7-7 and TRBJ2-5): GAGVSQSPRYKVTKRGQDVTLRCDPISSHATLYWYQQALGQGPEFLTYFNYEAQPDKSGLPSDRFSAERPEGSISTLTIQRTEQRDSAMYRCASSGVLGETQYFGPGTRLLVL.

The chain combines TRBV29-1 with TRBJ1-6; 8 bases line up with TRBD1. CDR3 length: 13 amino acids. V dropped 6 bases and J dropped 9; count of bases not matched to a gene: 7. CDR1 is SQVTM and CDR2 is ANQGSEA in the germline V gene. This CDR3 reads CSVRTGNASPLHF. DNA for the CDR3: TGCAGCGTAAGGACAGGGAATGCTTCACCCCTCCACTTT.

V is TRBV11-2 and J is TRBJ1-6; D is uncertain. Trimming took off 4 bases at V and 11 bases at J, with 12 bases between the two ends. The CDR3 runs to 13 residues. Germline loops: CDR1 SGHAT, CDR2 FQNNGV. CDR3 region: CASSSAVNAPLHF. Written as DNA, the CDR3 is TGTGCCAGCAGCTCCGCCGTGAATGCACCCCTCCACTTT. The whole variable domain, filled in from reference TRBV11-2 and TRBJ1-6, reads EAGVAQSPRYKIIEKRQSVAFWCNPISGHATLYWYQQILGQGPKLLIQFQNNGVVDDSQLPKDRFSAERLKGVDSTLKIQPAKLEDSAVYLCASSSAVNAPLHFGNGTRLTVT.

The chain links TRBV4-1 to TRBJ2-7; TRBD2 aligns across 10 bases. Trimming took 0 bases from V and 3 from J; bases not matched to a gene: 2. The CDR3 sequence is 15 residues long. The germline V gene has CDR1 MGHRA and CDR2 YSYEKL. The CDR3 protein is CASSQDLAGVYEQYF. Here the CDR3 DNA reads TGCGCCAGCAGCCAAGATCTAGCGGGAGTCTACGAGCAGTACTTC.

This chain joins TRBV5-1 and TRBJ2-1; 9 positions match TRBD1. Unmatched junction bases numbered 7, after V lost 4 bases and J lost 5 bases. This CDR3 is built from 15 residues. Germline V gene data show CDR1 as SGHRS and CDR2 as YFSETQ. CDR3 sequence reads: CASSPGTGNHNEQFF. As DNA, the CDR3 is TGCGCCAGCAGCCCCGGGACAGGGAACCACAATGAGCAGTTCTTC.

The CDR3 DNA sequence: TGTGCCATCAGTGAGGCGGCACTAGGCACAGATACGCAGTATTTT. It is translated as CAISEAALGTDTQYF. The gene calls are TRBV10-3 and TRBJ2-3, with D possibly TRBD2 on 5 matching bases. This CDR3 region has 15 residues. Trimming stripped 2 bases from V and 1 base from J, with 10 bases between. From germline, CDR1 is ENHRY and CDR2 SYGVKD.

J is TRBJ2-2 and V is TRBV6-4, with D maybe TRBD1 (5 bases). Germline values: CDR1 MRHNA, CDR2 SNTAGT. V shed 3 bases and J shed 4 bases, with 21 bases lying between them. The CDR3 sequence is 18 residues long. CDR3 coding DNA: TGTGCCAGCAGTGAGAGCTACAGGCCTTATTTGGGCACCGGGGAGCTGTTTTTT. Its protein product is CASSESYRPYLGTGELFF.

The J gene is TRBJ1-5, the V gene TRBV27; D remains ambiguous. Germline CDR1 and CDR2: MNHEY and SMNVEV (reference sequence). V was clipped by 2 bases and J by 8 bases, with 16 bases between them. This CDR3 is 15 amino acids long. The CDR3 loop is CASSLGGLGLEPQHF. The DNA for the CDR3 is TGTGCCAGCAGTTTAGGTGGACTGGGGTTGGAGCCCCAGCATTTT.

This clone showed up just a few times. This chain links TRBV6-4 with TRBJ2-3; TRBD1 matches 8 bases. J was trimmed by 1 base and V by 4 bases; bases with no gene match: 1. Germline values: CDR1 MRHNA, CDR2 SNTAGT. The CDR3 is made up of 14 amino acids. For the CDR3, the DNA is TGTGCCAGCAGTGCAGGGGGCGGCACAGATACGCAGTATTTT. Translated: CASSAGGGTDTQYF.

The rearrangement joins TRBV2 to TRBJ1-3; D uncertain. The germline V and J ends were trimmed by 6 bases and 1 base, with 4 bases remaining between them. Per germline, CDR1 SNHLY and CDR2 FYNNEI. The CDR3 runs 12 residues. CDR3 DNA sequence: TGTGCCAGCAGGGGGTCTGGAAACACCATATATTTT. Encoded protein: CASRGSGNTIYF.

The chain carries TRBV28 and TRBJ1-2; D not resolved. The CDR3 runs 14 residues. Germline CDR1 reads MDHEN; CDR2 reads SYDVKM. Trimming removed 5 bases at V and 2 bases at J, with 12 bases between. The CDR3 reads CASSDLWENYGYTF. DNA for the CDR3: TGTGCCAGCAGTGACCTGTGGGAGAACTATGGCTACACCTTC.

The chain links TRBV28 to TRBJ1-1, with TRBD1 matching 8 bases. Germline CDR1 reads MDHEN; CDR2 reads SYDVKM. CDR3 length equals 15 residues. Trimming took 8 bases from V and 5 from J; bases not matched to a gene: 13. As DNA, the CDR3 is TGTGCCAGCCAAAAACAGGGGGTGTTGGGAACTGAAGCTTTCTTT. Protein: CASQKQGVLGTEAFF.

The chain is built from TRBV29-1 and TRBJ2-3; D not certain. Looked up from germline, CDR1 is SQVTM and CDR2 is ANQGSEA. This CDR3 is built from 13 residues. Deletions cut 7 bases from V and 2 bases from J, with 13 bases between. CDR3 sequence (DNA): TGCAGCGACAAACAAGATTTCACAGATACGCAGTATTTT. It encodes CSDKQDFTDTQYF.

The rearrangement joins TRBV28 to TRBJ1-1; 10 positions agree with TRBD1. CDR1 and CDR2 (germline): MDHEN, SYDVKM. V gave up 6 bases and J gave up 5 bases; unmatched junction bases: 9. The CDR3 loop spans 15 amino acids. CDR3 protein: CASRETGGRFTEAFF. The CDR3 DNA sequence: TGTGCCAGCAGGGAGACAGGGGGCAGATTTACTGAAGCTTTCTTT.

The chain recombines TRBV9 with TRBJ2-3; TRBD2 might be the D (6 bases). Germline V gene lookup returns CDR1 SGDLS and CDR2 YYNGEE. The CDR3 spans 14 residues. With 0 bases removed from V and 2 bases from J, the gap between germline ends came to 7 bases. As DNA, the CDR3 is TGTGCCAGCAGCGTAGGCGGGGTCACAGATACGCAGTATTTT. Protein product: CASSVGGVTDTQYF.

This clone is a singleton in its sample. This chain connects TRBV10-3 to TRBJ2-3; maybe TRBD1 (5 bases). The germline V and J ends were trimmed by 2 bases and 0 bases, with 12 bases remaining between them. Germline values: CDR1 ENHRY, CDR2 SYGVKD. The CDR3 consists of 16 residues. The chain's CDR3 is CAISEALGLSTDTQYF. CDR3 DNA: TGTGCCATCAGTGAGGCTTTGGGGCTAAGCACAGATACGCAGTATTTT.

The table lists this clone with a count of one. The CDR3 region has the DNA TGTGCCAGCAGTTCCATATCACAGGGGGCATACGAGCAGTACTTC. Protein: CASSSISQGAYEQYF. This sequence joins TRBV28 and TRBJ2-7; TRBD1 matches 9 bases. Germline trimming cut 4 bases from V and 4 bases from J; bases unmatched to any gene: 8. The germline gives CDR1 MDHEN, CDR2 SYDVKM. There are 15 residues in the CDR3.

The rearrangement uses TRBV19 and TRBJ2-7; 8 bases match TRBD2. The CDR3 runs to 15 residues. CDR1 and CDR2 from the germline V gene are LNHDA and SQIVND (reference sequence). J was trimmed by 3 bases and V by 5 bases; bases with no gene match: 9. The DNA for the CDR3 is TGTGCCAGTAGTCCGAGGGCGGGGGGCGGCTACGAGCAGTACGTC. This translates into CASSPRAGGGYEQYV.

The table lists this clone with a few counts. V usage is TRBV7-8 and J usage is TRBJ2-7; TRBD1 aligns across 7 bases. The germline V gene encodes CDR1 SGHVS and CDR2 FQNEAQ. The CDR3 runs 15 residues. V was clipped by 7 bases and J by 1 base; unmatched bases: 10. In nucleotides, the CDR3 is TGTGCCAGCACCCTACGACAGGGCCCTTCCTACGAGCAGTACTTC. This sequence encodes CASTLRQGPSYEQYF.

The J gene is TRBJ2-1, the V gene TRBV5-4, with a tentative D call TRBD1 (6 bases). Germline V lookup: CDR1 SGHNT, CDR2 YYREEE (reference sequence). V lost 0 bases and J lost 0, with 13 bases in between. CDR3 length equals 17 residues. The CDR3 region has the DNA TGTGCCAGCAGCTTGGCGACAGGTTGGGCCTCCTACAATGAGCAGTTCTTC. Residues: CASSLATGWASYNEQFF.

The V gene is TRBV7-6, the J gene TRBJ2-7; possibly TRBD2 for D (5 bases). The length of the CDR3 is 14 residues. Trimming stripped 3 bases from V and 3 bases from J, with 12 bases between. Germline lookup yields CDR1 SGHVS and CDR2 FNYEAQ. The DNA of the CDR3 is TGTGCCAGCAGCTTTACGGACGGGAACTACGAGCAGTACTTC. Encoded protein: CASSFTDGNYEQYF.

This clone was observed a handful of times. The rearrangement links TRBV7-9 to TRBJ2-7; D gene ambiguous. Germline CDR1 and CDR2: SEHNR and FQNEAQ (reference sequence). This CDR3 contains 14 residues. V dropped 5 bases and J dropped 2 bases, with 13 bases sitting between them. CDR3 amino acids: CASSPGGHPYEQYV. As DNA, the CDR3 is TGTGCCAGCAGCCCCGGTGGGCATCCCTACGAGCAGTACGTC.

The chain joins TRBV7-9 to TRBJ1-3, with TRBD1 as a possible D gene (5 bases). Germline-derived CDR1 and CDR2 are SEHNR and FQNEAQ (reference sequence). Trimming pared 6 bases from V and 8 bases from J, leaving 20 bases between. The CDR3 sequence is 15 residues long. The CDR3 loop is CASRANSQRGDTIYF. Written as DNA, the CDR3 is TGTGCCAGCAGGGCTAACAGCCAGAGAGGGGACACCATATATTTT.

This rearrangement joins TRBV6-5 to TRBJ1-3; 8 nucleotides agree with TRBD1. The germline CDR1 and CDR2 sequences are MNHEY and SVGAGI. The CDR3 runs to 15 residues. The V gene end was trimmed by 2 bases and the J gene end by 3 bases; junction bases not matched to a gene: 3. The DNA for the CDR3 is TGTGCCAGCAGTTACCAGGGGGCGATTGGAAACACCATATATTTT. This sequence encodes CASSYQGAIGNTIYF.

The chain is built from TRBV5-1 and TRBJ2-7; TRBD1 matches at 7 bases. CDR1 is SGHRS and CDR2 is YFSETQ in the germline V gene. This CDR3 is built from 13 residues. Trimming took 2 bases from V and 4 from J; bases not matched to a gene: 3. The CDR3: CASSLGQEYEQYF. CDR3 nucleotide sequence: TGCGCCAGCAGCTTAGGACAGGAATACGAGCAGTACTTC.

V usage is TRBV2 and J usage is TRBJ1-5; D call uncertain. The CDR3 has 14 amino acids. V was shortened by 4 bases and J by 4 bases, with 11 bases between the two germline ends. Germline V gives CDR1 SNHLY, CDR2 FYNNEI. CDR3 in amino acids: CASSVGLANQPQHF. The CDR3 nucleotides are TGTGCCAGCAGTGTGGGCCTTGCTAATCAGCCCCAGCATTTT.

This chain links TRBV14 with TRBJ1-6; D remains ambiguous. CDR1 is SGHDN, CDR2 FVKESK, per germline. This CDR3 region has 15 residues. V lost 0 bases and J lost 10, with 13 bases in between. DNA for the CDR3: TGTGCCAGCAGCCAAGAAGGGCATCAGGCCTCACCCCTCCACTTT. Protein sequence: CASSQEGHQASPLHF.

The CDR3 reads CASSRWAGRSSYNEQFF. The CDR3 DNA reads TGTGCCAGCAGCCGGTGGGCAGGGAGGAGCTCCTACAATGAGCAGTTCTTC. The V and J genes are TRBV11-2 and TRBJ2-1, with D perhaps TRBD2 (6 bases). The CDR3 is made up of 17 amino acids. Germline assignment: CDR1 SGHAT and CDR2 FQNNGV. V was cut by 5 bases and J by 0 bases, with 17 bases left in between.

J is TRBJ1-1 and V is TRBV6-5; the D is unclear. The CDR3 runs to 16 residues. The V end lost 0 bases, the J end lost 1 base, and 12 bases lay between the germline ends. Germline V lookup: CDR1 MNHEY, CDR2 SVGAGI. CDR3 DNA sequence: TGTGCCAGCAGTTACTCTCGGGGATTCGCGAACACTGAAGCTTTCTTT. This encodes CASSYSRGFANTEAFF.

The chain is built from TRBV14 and TRBJ2-7; D gene uncertain. Deletions cut 5 bases from V and 4 bases from J, with 9 bases between. The CDR3 covers 12 residues. Germline V lookup: CDR1 SGHDN, CDR2 FVKESK. The CDR3 loop reads CASSEGKYEQYF. The CDR3 region has the DNA TGTGCCAGCAGCGAAGGGAAGTACGAGCAGTACTTC.